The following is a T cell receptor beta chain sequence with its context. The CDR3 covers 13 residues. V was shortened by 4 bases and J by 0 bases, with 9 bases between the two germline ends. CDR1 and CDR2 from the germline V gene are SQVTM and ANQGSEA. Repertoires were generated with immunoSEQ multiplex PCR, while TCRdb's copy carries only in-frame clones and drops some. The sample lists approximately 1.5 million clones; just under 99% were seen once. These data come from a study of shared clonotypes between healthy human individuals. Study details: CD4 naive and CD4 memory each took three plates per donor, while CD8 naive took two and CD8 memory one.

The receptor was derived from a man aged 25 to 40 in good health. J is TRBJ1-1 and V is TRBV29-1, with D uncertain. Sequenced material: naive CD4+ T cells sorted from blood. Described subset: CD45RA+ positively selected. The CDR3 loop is CSVGSGVNTEAFF. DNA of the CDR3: TGCAGCGTTGGCTCAGGAGTGAACACTGAAGCTTTCTTT.